This T cell receptor beta chain was documented in a study of long-term antiretroviral therapy in people with HIV. Study outcomes and limitations: All time points showed a repertoire dominated by clones expanded before ART.

The immunoSEQ assay was v3.0, run at survey level. The data were produced by immunoSEQ multiplex PCR, yet TCRdb's version contains in-frame clones alone and is incomplete. The repertoire holds tens of thousands of clones, with roughly 80% as singletons. The CDR3 covers 15 residues. Germline lookup yields CDR1 MDHEN and CDR2 SYDVKM. Losses at the gene ends were 2 bases for V and 5 bases for J; bases not matched to a gene: 8. Comment on this clone: As yet, its antigen is unknown.

The material sequenced was unsorted PBMCs, taken 0.3 years after starting antiretroviral therapy. The receptor was derived from a middle-aged man with HIV. The J gene is TRBJ1-2, the V gene TRBV28, with TRBD1 matching over 7 bases. The CDR3 sequence is CASSLTGTAYYGYTF. CDR3 sequence (DNA): TGTGCCAGCAGTTTAACAGGGACAGCATATTATGGCTACACCTTC.